This T cell receptor beta chain was observed in a study of T cell repertoires in cytomegalovirus infection. Study-level information: HLA-B-restricted CMV epitopes that are well studied were used alongside recently identified HLA-C-restricted ones. Both CMV infection and a matching HLA type were indicated by public TCR beta signatures. Study observations and caveats: Cumulative public TCR beta family frequency identified CMV carriers with the relevant HLA. HLA-C-restricted, CMV-specific TCR beta clonotypes were dominant ex vivo.

Germline V CDR1 and CDR2: SGHTA, FQGNSA. This CDR3 region has 15 residues. J gave up 4 bases and V 5 bases, and 11 bases lay outside the gene matches. This clonotype was observed a few times. What it binds is not known. TCRdb re-called the reads with MiXCR, one entry per CDR3 protein. Here the sample spans about half a million distinct CDR3 sequences, 25% to 35% being singletons. The source is a human donor in good health (CMV status not recorded). Some clones in this sample may be carry-over from other donors' samples. The sample consisted of cultured PBMCs, taken from culture after CMV antigen stimulation. The rearrangement links TRBV7-2 to TRBJ2-7; 7 nucleotides line up with TRBD2. CDR3 in amino acids: CASSPTLAETYEQYF. CDR3 bases: TGTGCCAGCAGCCCGACCCTAGCGGAAACTTACGAGCAGTACTTC. Filled out from reference TRBV7-2 and TRBJ2-7, the complete variable domain reads GAGVSQSPSNKVTEKGKDVELRCDPISGHTALYWYRQSLGQGLEFLIYFQGNSAPDKSGLPSDRFSAERTGGSVSTLTIQRTQQEDSAVYLCASSPTLAETYEQYFGPGTRLTVT.